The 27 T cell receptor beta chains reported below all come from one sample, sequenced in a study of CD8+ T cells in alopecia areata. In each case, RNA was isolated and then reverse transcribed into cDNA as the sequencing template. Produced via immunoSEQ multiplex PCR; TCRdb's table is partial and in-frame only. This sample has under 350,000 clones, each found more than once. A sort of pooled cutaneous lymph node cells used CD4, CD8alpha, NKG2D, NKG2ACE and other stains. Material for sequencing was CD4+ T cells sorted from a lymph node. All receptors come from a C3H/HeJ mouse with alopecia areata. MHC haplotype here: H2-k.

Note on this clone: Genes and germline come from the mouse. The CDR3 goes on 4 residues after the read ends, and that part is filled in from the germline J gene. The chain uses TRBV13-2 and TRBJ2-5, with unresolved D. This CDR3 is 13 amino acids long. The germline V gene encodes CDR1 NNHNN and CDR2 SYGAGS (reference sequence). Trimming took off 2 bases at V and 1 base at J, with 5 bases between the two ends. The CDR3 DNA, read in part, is TGTGCCAGCGGTGAATCAGACCAAGAC. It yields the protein CASGESDQD. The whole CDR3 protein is CASGESDQDTQYF.

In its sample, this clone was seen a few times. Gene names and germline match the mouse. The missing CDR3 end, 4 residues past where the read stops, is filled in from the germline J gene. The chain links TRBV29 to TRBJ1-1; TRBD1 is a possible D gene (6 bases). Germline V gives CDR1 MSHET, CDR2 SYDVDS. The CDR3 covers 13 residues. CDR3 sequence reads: CASSLSGTTEVFF. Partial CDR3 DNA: TGTGCTAGCAGTTTATCGGGGACAACA.

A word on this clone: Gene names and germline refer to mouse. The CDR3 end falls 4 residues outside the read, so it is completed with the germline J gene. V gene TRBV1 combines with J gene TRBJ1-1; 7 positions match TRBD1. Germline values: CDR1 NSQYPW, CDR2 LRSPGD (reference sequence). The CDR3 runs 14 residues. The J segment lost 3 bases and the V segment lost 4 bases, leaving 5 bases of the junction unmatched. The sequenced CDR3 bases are TGCACCTGCAGTGGATGGGACAGCTACACA. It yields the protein CTCSGWDSYT. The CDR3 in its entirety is CTCSGWDSYTEVFF.

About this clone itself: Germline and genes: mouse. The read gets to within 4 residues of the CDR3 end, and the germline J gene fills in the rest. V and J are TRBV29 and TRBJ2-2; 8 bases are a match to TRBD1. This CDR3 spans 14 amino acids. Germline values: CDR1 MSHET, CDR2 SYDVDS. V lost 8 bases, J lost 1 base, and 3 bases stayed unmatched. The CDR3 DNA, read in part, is TGTGCTAGCCCCGGGACAGGAAACACCGGG. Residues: CASPGTGNTG. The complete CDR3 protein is CASPGTGNTGQLYF.

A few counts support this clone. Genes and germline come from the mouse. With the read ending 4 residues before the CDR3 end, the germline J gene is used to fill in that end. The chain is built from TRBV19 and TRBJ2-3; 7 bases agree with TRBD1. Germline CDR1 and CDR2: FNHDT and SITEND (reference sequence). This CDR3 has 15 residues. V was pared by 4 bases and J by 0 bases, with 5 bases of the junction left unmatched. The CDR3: CASSLRGSSAETLYF. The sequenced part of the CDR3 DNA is TGTGCCAGCAGTCTCAGGGGGTCTAGTGCAGAA. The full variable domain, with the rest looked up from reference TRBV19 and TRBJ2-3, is GGIITQTPKFLIGQEGQKLTLKCQQNFNHDTMYWYRQDSGKGLRLIYYSITENDLQKGDLSEGYDASREKKSSFSLTVTSAQKNEMAVFLCASSLRGSSAETLYFGSGTRLTVL.

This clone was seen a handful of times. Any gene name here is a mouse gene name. Partial CDR3 DNA: TGCACCTGCAGTGCAGAGACAGGGGGAGGCTCC. Its protein product is CTCSAETGGGS. The CDR3 in its entirety is CTCSAETGGGSDYTF. This chain links TRBV1 with TRBJ1-2; 9 positions agree with TRBD1. The sequenced fragment ends 4 residues before the CDR3 boundary, so the rest is inferred from the germline J gene. Germline values: CDR1 NSQYPW, CDR2 LRSPGD (reference sequence). The J segment lost 4 bases and the V segment lost 0 bases, leaving 3 bases of the junction unmatched. The length of the CDR3 is 15 residues.

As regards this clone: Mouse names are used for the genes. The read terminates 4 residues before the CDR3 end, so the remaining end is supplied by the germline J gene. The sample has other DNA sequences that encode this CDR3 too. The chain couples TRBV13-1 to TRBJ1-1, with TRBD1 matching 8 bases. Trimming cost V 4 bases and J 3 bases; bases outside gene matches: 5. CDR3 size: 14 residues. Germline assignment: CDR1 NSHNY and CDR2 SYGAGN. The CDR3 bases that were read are TGTGCCAGCAGTTCAACAGGGGGAGACACA. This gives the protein CASSSTGGDT. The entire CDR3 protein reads CASSSTGGDTEVFF.

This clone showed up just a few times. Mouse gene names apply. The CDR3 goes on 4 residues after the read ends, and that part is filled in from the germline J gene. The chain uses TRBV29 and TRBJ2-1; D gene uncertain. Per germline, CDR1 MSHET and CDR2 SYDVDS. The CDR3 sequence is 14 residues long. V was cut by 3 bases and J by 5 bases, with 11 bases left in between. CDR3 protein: CASSFHPQNAEQFF. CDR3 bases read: TGTGCTAGCAGTTTCCACCCCCAGAATGCT.

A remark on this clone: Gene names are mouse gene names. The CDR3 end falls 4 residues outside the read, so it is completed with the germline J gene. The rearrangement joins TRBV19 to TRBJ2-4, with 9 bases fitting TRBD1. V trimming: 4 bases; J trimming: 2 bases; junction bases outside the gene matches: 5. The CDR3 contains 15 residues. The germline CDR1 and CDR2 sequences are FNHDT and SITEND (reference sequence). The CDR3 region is CASSPDRGNQNTLYF. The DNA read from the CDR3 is TGTGCCAGCAGTCCCGACAGGGGGAATCAAAAC.

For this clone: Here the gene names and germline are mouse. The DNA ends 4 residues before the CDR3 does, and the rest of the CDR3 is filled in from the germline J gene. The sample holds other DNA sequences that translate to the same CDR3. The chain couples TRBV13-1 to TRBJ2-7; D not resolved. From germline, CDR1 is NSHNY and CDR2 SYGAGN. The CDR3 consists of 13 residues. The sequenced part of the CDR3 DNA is TGTGCCAGCAGTGACGCAGGTTCTTAT. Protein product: CASSDAGSY. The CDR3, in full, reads CASSDAGSYEQYF.

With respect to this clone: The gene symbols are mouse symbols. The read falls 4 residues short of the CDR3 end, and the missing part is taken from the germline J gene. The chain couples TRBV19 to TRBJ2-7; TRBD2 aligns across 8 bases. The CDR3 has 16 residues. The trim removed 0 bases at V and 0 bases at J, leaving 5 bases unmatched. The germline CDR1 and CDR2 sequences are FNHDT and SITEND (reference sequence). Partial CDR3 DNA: TGTGCCAGCAGTATAGATCGGGGGGGGCGCTCCTAT. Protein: CASSIDRGGRSY. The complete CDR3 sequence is CASSIDRGGRSYEQYF.

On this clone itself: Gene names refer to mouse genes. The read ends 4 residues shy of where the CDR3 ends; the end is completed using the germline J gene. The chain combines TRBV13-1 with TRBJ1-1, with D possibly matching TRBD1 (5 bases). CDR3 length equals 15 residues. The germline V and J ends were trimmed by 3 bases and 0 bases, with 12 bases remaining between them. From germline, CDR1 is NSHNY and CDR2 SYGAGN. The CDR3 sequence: CASSGGQHANTEVFF. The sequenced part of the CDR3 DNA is TGTGCCAGCAGTGGTGGACAACATGCAAACACA.

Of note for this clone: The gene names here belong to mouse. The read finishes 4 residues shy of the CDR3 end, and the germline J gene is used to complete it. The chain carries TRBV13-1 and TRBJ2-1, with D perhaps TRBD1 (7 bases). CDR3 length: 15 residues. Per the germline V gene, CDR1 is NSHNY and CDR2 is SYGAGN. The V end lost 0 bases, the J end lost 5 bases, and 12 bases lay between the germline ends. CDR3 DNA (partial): TGTGCCAGCAGTGATGTAGGGGGCTCCAATGCT. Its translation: CASSDVGGSNA. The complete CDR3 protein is CASSDVGGSNAEQFF.

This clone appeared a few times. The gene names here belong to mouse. The CDR3 is CASSMTGGTYAEQFF. The sequenced CDR3 bases are TGTGCCAGCAGTATGACTGGGGGGACGTATGCT. V and J are TRBV19 and TRBJ2-1; 10 bases align to TRBD2. The read ends 4 residues early relative to the CDR3; the germline J gene fills the gap. The germline gives CDR1 FNHDT, CDR2 SITEND (reference sequence). The CDR3 loop spans 15 amino acids. Trimming took 2 bases from V and 4 from J; bases not matched to a gene: 3.

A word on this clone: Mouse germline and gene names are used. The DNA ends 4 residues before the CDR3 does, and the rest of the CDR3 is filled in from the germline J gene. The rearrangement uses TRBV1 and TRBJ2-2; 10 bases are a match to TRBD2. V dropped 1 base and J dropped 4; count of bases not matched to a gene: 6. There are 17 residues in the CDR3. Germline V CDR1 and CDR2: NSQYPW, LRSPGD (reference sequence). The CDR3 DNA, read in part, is TGCACCTGCAGTGCAGTCTGGGGGGGCGCCGGCACCGGG. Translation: CTCSAVWGGAGTG. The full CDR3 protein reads CTCSAVWGGAGTGQLYF.

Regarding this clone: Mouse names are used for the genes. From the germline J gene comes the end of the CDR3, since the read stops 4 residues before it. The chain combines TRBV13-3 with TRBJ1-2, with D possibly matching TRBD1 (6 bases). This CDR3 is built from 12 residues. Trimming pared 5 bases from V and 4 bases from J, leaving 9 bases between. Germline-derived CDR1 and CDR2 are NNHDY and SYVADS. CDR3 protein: CASSVQGSDYTF. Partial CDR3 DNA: TGTGCCAGCAGCGTACAGGGCTCC.

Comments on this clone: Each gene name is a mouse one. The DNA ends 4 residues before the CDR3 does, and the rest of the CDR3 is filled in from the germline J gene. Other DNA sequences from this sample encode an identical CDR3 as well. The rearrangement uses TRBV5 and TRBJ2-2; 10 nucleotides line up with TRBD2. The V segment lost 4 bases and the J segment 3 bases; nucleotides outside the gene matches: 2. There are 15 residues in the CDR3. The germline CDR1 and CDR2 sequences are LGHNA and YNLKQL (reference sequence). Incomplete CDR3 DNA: TGTGCCAGCAGCCGACTGGGGGGAGACACCGGG. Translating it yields CASSRLGGDTG. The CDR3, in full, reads CASSRLGGDTGQLYF.

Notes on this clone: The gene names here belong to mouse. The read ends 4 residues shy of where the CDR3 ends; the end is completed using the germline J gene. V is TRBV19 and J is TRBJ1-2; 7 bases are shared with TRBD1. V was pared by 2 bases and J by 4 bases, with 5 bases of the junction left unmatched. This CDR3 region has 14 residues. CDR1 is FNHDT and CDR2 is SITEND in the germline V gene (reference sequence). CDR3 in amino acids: CASSITGAISDYTF. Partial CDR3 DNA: TGTGCCAGCAGTATCACAGGGGCGATCTCC.

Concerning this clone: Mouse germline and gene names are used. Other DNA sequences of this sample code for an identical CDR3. The CDR3 DNA, read in part, is TGTGCCAGCAGTGACTGGGGGGGCGATGCAGAA. Its protein product is CASSDWGGDAE. The CDR3 in its entirety is CASSDWGGDAETLYF. V gene TRBV13-3 combines with J gene TRBJ2-3; 10 bases are shared with TRBD2. The read ends 4 residues shy of where the CDR3 ends; the end is completed using the germline J gene. There are 15 residues in the CDR3. The V segment lost 2 bases and the J segment 2 bases; nucleotides outside the gene matches: 2. Germline CDR1 NNHDY, CDR2 SYVADS.

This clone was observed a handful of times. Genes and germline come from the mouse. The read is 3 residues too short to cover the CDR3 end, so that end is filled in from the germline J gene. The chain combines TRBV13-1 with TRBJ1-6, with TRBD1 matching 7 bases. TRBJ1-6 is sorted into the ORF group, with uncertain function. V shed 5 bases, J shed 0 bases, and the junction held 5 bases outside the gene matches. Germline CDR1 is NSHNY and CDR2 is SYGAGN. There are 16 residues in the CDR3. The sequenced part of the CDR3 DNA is TGTGCCAGCAGAGAGGGACAGAATTCCTATAATTCGCCC. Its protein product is CASREGQNSYNSP. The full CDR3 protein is CASREGQNSYNSPLYF.

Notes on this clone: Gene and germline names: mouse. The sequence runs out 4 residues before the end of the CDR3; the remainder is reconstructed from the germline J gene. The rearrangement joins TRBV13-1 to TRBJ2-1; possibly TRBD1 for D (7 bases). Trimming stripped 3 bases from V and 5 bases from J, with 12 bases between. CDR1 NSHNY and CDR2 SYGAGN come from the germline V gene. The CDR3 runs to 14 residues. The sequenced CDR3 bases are TGTGCCAGCAGTGGCGCCAGGGGGGATGCT. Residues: CASSGARGDA. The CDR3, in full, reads CASSGARGDAEQFF.

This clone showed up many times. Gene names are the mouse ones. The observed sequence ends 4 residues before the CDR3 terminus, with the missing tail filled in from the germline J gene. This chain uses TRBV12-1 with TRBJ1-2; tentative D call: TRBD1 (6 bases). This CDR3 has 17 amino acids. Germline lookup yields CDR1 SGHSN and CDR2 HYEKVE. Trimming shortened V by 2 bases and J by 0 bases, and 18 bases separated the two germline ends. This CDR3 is CASSPTPQGQANSDYTF. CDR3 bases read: TGTGCCAGCTCTCCCACCCCCCAGGGACAAGCAAACTCC.

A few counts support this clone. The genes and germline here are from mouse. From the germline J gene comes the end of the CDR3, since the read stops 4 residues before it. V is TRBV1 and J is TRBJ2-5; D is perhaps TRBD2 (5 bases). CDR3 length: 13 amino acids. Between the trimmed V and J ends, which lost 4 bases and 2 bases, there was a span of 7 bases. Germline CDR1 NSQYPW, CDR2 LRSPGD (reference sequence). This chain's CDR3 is CTCSDWSQDTQYF. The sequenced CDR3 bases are TGCACCTGCAGTGACTGGTCCCAAGAC.

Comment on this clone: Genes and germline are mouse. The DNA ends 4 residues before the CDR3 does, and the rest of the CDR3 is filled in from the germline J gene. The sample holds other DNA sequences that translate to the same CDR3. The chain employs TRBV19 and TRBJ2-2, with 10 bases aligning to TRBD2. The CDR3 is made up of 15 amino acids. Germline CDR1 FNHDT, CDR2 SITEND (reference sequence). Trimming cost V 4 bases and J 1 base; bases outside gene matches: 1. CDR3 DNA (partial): TGTGCCAGCAGTGGACTGGGGGAAAACACCGGG. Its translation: CASSGLGENTG. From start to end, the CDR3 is CASSGLGENTGQLYF.

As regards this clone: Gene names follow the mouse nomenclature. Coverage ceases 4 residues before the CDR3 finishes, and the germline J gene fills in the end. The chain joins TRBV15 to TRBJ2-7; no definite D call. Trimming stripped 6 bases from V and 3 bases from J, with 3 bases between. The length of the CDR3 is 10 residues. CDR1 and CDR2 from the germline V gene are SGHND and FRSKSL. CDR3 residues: CASRVYEQYF. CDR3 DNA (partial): TGTGCCAGCAGAGTCTAT.

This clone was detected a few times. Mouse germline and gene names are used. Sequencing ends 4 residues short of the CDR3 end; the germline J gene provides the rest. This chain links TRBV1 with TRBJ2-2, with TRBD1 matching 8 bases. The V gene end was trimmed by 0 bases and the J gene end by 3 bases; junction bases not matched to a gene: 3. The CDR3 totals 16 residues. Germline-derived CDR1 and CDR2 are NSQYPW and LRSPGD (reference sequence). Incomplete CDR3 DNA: TGCACCTGCAGTGCAGACAGGGGGCCGTACACCGGG. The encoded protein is CTCSADRGPYTG. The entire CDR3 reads CTCSADRGPYTGQLYF.

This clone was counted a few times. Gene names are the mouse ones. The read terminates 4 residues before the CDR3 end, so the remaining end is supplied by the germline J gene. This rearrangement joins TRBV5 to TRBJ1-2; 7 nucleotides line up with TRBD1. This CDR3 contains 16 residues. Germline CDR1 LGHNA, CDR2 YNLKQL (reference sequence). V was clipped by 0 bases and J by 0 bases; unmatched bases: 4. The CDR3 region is CASSQDGDRANSDYTF. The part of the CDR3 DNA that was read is TGTGCCAGCAGCCAAGACGGGGACAGAGCAAACTCC.